The 9 T cell receptor beta chains below all came from one sample that was sequenced in a study of shared clonotypes between healthy human individuals. Sequenced by immunoSEQ multiplex PCR; TCRdb stores in-frame clones only, minus some. This table has about 600,000 clones, roughly 97% appearing once. Sequences were obtained from naive CD4+ T cells sorted from blood. Documented subset: CD45RA+ positively selected. All receptors come from a woman aged 25 to 45 in good health.

J is TRBJ2-3 and V is TRBV6-1; tentative D call: TRBD1 (8 bases). CDR1 MNHNS and CDR2 SASEGT come from the germline V gene. The CDR3 runs to 15 residues. Trimming pared 6 bases from V and 5 bases from J, leaving 18 bases between. The CDR3 DNA sequence: TGTGCCAGCAGCGAGCGACAGGGGAGGGTAGATACGCAGTATTTT. Its translation is CASSERQGRVDTQYF.

This clone came up a few times. Distinct nucleotide sequences in the sample also encode this CDR3. The genes are TRBV19 and TRBJ1-5; perhaps TRBD1 as D (6 bases). Germline V gene sequence: CDR1 LNHDA, CDR2 SQIVND (reference sequence). Trimming took off 1 base at V and 4 bases at J, with 11 bases between the two ends. This CDR3 comprises 15 residues. In DNA form, the CDR3 reads TGTGCCAGTAGTATAGGAGGGGGAGGTAATCAGCCCCAGCATTTT. This codes for CASSIGGGGNQPQHF. The full variable domain, its missing parts supplied by reference TRBV19 and TRBJ1-5, is DGGITQSPKYLFRKEGQNVTLSCEQNLNHDAMYWYRQDPGQGLRLIYYSQIVNDFQKGDIAEGYSVSREKKESFPLTVTSAQKNPTAFYLCASSIGGGGNQPQHFGDGTRLSIL.

V gene TRBV27 combines with J gene TRBJ1-1, with TRBD1 identical over 8 bases. The CDR3 loop spans 12 amino acids. J lost 8 bases, V lost 5 bases, and 4 bases had no gene match. CDR1 is MNHEY and CDR2 is SMNVEV in the germline V gene (reference sequence). The CDR3 loop is CASSQWTGEAFF. CDR3 nucleotides: TGTGCCAGCAGTCAATGGACAGGGGAAGCTTTCTTT.

The gene calls are TRBV27 and TRBJ2-5; D is tentatively TRBD1 or TRBD2 (5 bases each). CDR1 and CDR2 from the germline V gene are MNHEY and SMNVEV (reference sequence). The CDR3 loop spans 13 amino acids. The ends were cut back, 0 bases at V and 7 bases at J, with 9 bases in the middle. The chain's CDR3 is CASSLSRGGTQYF. CDR3 sequence (DNA): TGTGCCAGCAGTTTATCGAGGGGTGGGACCCAGTACTTC.

This chain connects TRBV11-2 to TRBJ2-1; the match to TRBD2 covers 7 bases. The CDR3 spans 15 residues. Germline V gene data show CDR1 as SGHAT and CDR2 as FQNNGV. V lost 5 bases to trimming and J lost 6 bases; unmatched junction nucleotides: 10. The CDR3 bases are TGTGCCAGCAGCCATGAGGCTAGCGGCTTCAATGAGCAGTTCTTC. It encodes CASSHEASGFNEQFF.

This rearrangement joins TRBV7-9 to TRBJ1-5; 8 bases are a match to TRBD1. V trimming: 1 base; J trimming: 1 base; junction bases outside the gene matches: 3. CDR1 and CDR2 (germline): SEHNR, FQNEAQ (reference sequence). This CDR3 region has 16 residues. The CDR3 DNA sequence: TGTGCCAGCAGCTTAGGCGGGACAGGAAGCAATCAGCCCCAGCATTTT. Translating gives CASSLGGTGSNQPQHF.

This sequence joins TRBV5-1 and TRBJ2-3; TRBD2 matches 10 bases. Germline CDR1 is SGHRS and CDR2 is YFSETQ. V lost 7 bases, J lost 5 bases, and 13 bases stayed unmatched. The CDR3 spans 16 residues. In nucleotides, the CDR3 is TGCGCCAGCTCCCCTCAAGCGGGAGGGCATGGAGATACGCAGTATTTT. Translation: CASSPQAGGHGDTQYF.

This chain links TRBV27 with TRBJ1-1, with a weak D call TRBD1 (6 bases). The CDR3 is 14 amino acids. Germline CDR1 MNHEY, CDR2 SMNVEV (reference sequence). V lost 1 base and J 4 bases, leaving 10 bases between the germline ends. CDR3 in amino acids: CASSLLGGATEAFF. As DNA, the CDR3 is TGTGCCAGCAGTTTATTAGGGGGTGCCACTGAAGCTTTCTTT.

The chain employs TRBV4-2 and TRBJ2-1; D is unresolved. The CDR3 loop spans 14 amino acids. V lost 4 bases to trimming and J lost 8 bases, with 15 bases between them. Germline loops: CDR1 LGHNA, CDR2 YNFKEQ. The CDR3 sequence is CASSRLSVTHEQFF. CDR3 bases: TGTGCCAGCAGCCGACTCTCGGTAACCCATGAGCAGTTCTTC.